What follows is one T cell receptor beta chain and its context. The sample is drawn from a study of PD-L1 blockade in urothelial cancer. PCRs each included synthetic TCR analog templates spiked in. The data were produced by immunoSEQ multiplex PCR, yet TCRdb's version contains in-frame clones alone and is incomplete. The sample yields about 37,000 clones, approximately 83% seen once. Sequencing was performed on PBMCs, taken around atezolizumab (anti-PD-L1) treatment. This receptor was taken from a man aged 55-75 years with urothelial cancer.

CDR3 region: CASSDGDRGMSPYEQYF. The CDR3 DNA reads TGTGCCAGCAGTGACGGCGACCGCGGAATGAGCCCCTACGAGCAGTACTTC. This chain links TRBV2 with TRBJ2-7; D gene uncertain. The CDR3 consists of 17 residues. The germline V and J ends were trimmed by 3 bases and 2 bases, with 20 bases remaining between them. Germline V lookup: CDR1 SNHLY, CDR2 FYNNEI.